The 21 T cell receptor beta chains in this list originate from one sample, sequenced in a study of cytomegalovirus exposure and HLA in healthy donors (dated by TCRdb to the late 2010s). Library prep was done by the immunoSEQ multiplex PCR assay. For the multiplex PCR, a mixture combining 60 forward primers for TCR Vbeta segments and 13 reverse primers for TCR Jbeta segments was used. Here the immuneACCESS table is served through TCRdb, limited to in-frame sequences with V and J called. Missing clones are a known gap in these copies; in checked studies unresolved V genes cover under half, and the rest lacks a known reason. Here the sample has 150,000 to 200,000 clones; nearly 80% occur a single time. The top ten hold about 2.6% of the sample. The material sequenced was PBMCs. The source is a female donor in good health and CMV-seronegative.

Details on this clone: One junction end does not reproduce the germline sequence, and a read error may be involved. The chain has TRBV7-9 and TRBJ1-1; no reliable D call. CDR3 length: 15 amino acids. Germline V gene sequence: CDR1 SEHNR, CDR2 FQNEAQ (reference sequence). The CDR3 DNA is TGTTCCAGCAGCTTATTAGCGACTTTGAACACTGAAGCTTTCTTT. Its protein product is CSSSLLATLNTEAFF.

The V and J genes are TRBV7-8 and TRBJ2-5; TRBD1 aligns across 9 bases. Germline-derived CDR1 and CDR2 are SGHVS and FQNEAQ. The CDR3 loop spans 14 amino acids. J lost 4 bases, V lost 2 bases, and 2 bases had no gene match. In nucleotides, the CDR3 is TGTGCCAGCAGCTTAAACAGGGGGCGAGAGACCCAGTACTTC. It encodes CASSLNRGRETQYF.

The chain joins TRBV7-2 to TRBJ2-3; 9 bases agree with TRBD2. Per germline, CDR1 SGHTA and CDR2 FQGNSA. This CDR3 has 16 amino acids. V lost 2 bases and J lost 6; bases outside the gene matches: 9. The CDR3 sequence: CASSLKVAGGVDTQYF. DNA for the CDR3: TGTGCCAGCAGCTTAAAGGTCGCGGGAGGGGTGGATACGCAGTATTTT.

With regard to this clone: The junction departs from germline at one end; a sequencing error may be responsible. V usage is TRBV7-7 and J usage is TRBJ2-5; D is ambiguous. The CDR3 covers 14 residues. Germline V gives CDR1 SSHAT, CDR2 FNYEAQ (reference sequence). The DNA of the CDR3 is TGTGCTAGCAGCCCCGATCTGCTGCGTGAGACCCAGTACTTC. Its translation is CASSPDLLRETQYF.

CDR3 in DNA: TGCGCCAGCAGTGAGGTAGCTTTGACTAGCACAGATACGCAGTATTTT. Encoded protein: CASSEVALTSTDTQYF. The chain uses TRBV10-2 and TRBJ2-3; D remains ambiguous. The V end was cut by 2 bases, the J end by 0 bases, with 12 bases between. Germline CDR1 reads WSHSY; CDR2 reads SAAADI. This CDR3 spans 16 amino acids.

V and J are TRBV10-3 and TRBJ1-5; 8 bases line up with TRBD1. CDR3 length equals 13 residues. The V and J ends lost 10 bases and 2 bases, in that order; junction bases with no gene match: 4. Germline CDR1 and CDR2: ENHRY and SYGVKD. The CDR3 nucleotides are TGTGCCACCACAGGGGGGGGCAATCAGCCCCAGCATTTT. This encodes CATTGGGNQPQHF.

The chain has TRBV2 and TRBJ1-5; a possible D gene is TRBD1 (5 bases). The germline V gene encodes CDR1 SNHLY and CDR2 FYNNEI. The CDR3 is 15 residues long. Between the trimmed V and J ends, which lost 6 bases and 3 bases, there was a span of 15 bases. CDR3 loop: CASRGRGGYNQPQHF. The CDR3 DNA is TGTGCCAGCAGGGGGCGGGGCGGCTACAATCAGCCCCAGCATTTT.

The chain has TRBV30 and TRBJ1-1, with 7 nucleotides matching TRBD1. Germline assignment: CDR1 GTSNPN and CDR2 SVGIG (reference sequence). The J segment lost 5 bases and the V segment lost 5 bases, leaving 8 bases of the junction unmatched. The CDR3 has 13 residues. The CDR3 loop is CAWADRAGTEAFF. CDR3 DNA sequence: TGTGCCTGGGCAGACAGGGCTGGGACTGAAGCTTTCTTT.

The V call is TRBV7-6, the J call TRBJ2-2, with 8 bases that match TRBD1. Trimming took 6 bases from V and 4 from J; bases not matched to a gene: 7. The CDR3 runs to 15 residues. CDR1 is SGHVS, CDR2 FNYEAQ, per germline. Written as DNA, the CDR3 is TGTGCCAGCAGAACCGGGACAGGAATCACCGGGGAGCTGTTTTTT. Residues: CASRTGTGITGELFF. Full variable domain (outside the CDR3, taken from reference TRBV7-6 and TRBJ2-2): GAGVSQSPRYKVTKRGQDVALRCDPISGHVSLYWYRQALGQGPEFLTYFNYEAQQDKSGLPNDRFSAERPEGSISTLTIQRTEQRDSAMYRCASRTGTGITGELFFGEGSRLTVL.

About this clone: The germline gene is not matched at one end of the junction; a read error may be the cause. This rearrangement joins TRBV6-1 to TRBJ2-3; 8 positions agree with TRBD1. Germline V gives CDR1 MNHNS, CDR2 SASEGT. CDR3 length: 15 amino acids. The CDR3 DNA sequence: TGTGCCAGCAGTGAAAGACAGGGGATCACAAATACGCAGTATTTT. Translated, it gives CASSERQGITNTQYF.

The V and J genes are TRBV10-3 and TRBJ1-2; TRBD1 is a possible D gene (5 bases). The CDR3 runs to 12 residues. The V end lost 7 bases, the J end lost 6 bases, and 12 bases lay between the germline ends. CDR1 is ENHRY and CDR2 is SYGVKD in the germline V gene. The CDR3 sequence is CAITTDTHGYTF. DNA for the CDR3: TGTGCCATCACCACGGACACCCATGGCTACACCTTC.

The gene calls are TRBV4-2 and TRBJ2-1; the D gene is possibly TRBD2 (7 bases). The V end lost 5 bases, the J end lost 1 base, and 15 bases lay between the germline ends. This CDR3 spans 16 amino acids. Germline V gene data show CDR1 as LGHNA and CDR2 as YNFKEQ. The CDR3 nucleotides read TGTGCCAGCAGCTCAGAGGCGGGGGCATCCTACAATGAGCAGTTCTTC. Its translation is CASSSEAGASYNEQFF.

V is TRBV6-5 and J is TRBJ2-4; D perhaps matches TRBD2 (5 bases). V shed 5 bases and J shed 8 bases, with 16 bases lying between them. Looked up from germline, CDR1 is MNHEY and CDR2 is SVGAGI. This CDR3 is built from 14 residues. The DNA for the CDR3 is TGTGCCAGCAGTGAAGAGGGAGAGGCGGACATTCAGTACTTC. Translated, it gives CASSEEGEADIQYF.

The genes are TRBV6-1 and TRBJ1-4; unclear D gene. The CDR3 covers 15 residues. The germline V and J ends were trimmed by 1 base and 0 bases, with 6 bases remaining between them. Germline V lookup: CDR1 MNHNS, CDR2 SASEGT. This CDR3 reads CASSEGPTTNEKLFF. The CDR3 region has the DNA TGTGCCAGCAGTGAAGGGCCAACAACTAATGAAAAACTGTTTTTT.

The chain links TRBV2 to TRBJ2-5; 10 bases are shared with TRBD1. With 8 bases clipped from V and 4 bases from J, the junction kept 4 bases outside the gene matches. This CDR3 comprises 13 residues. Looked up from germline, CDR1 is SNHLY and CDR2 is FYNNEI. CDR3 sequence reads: CASEWTGGETQYF. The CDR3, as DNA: TGTGCCAGCGAGTGGACAGGGGGAGAGACCCAGTACTTC.

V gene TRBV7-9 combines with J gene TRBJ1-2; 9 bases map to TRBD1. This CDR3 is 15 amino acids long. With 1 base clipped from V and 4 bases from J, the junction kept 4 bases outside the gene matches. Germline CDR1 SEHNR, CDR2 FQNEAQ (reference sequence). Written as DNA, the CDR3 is TGTGCCAGCAGCTTAGGGGACAGGGTTACCTATGGCTACACCTTC. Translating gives CASSLGDRVTYGYTF.

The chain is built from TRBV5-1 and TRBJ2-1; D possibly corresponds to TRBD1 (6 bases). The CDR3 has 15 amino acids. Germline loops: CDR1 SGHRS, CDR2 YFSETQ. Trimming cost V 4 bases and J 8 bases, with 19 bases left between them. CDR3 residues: CASSLRDILADEQFF. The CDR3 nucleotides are TGCGCCAGCAGCCTCCGGGACATCCTCGCGGATGAGCAGTTCTTC.

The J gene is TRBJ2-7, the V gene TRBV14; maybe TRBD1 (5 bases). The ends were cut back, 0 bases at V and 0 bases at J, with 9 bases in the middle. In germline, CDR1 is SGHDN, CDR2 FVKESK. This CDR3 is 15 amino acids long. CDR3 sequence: CASSQDRVSSYEQYF. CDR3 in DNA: TGTGCCAGCAGCCAAGACAGGGTGAGCTCCTACGAGCAGTACTTC.

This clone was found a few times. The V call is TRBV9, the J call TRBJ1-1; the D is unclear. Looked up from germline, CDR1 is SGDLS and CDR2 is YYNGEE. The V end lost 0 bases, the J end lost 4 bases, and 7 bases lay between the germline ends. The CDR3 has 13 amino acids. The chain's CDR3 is CASSVGGPTEAFF. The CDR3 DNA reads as TGTGCCAGCAGCGTAGGAGGGCCCACTGAAGCTTTCTTT. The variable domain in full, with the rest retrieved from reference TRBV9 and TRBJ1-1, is DSGVTQTPKHLITATGQRVTLRCSPRSGDLSVYWYQQSLDQGLQFLIQYYNGEERAKGNILERFSAQQFPDLHSELNLSSLELGDSALYFCASSVGGPTEAFFGQGTRLTVV.

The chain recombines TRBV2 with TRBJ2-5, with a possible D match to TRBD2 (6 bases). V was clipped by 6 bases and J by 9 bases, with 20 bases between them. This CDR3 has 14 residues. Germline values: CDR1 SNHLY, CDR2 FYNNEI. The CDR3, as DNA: TGTGCCAGCAGCCCCGCGGGGCCGATGAGGGCCCAGTACTTC. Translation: CASSPAGPMRAQYF.

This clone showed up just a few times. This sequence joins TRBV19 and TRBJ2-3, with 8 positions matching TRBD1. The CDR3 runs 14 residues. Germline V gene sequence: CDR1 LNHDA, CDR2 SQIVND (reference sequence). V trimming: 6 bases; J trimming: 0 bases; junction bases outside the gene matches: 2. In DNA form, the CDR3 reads TGTGCCAGTAGCTGGACAGGGAGCACAGATACGCAGTATTTT. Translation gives CASSWTGSTDTQYF.